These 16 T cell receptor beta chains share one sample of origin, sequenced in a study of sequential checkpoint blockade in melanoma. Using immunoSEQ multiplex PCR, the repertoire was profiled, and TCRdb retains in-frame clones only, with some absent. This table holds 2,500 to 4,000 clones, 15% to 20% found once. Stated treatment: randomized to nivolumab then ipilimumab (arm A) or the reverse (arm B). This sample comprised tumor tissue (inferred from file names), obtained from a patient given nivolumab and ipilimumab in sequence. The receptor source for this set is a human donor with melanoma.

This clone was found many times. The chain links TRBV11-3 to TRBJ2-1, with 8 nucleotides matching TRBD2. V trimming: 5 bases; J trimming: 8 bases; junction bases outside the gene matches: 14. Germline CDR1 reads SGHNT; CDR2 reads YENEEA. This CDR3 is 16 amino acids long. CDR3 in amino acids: CASSPGPGLGLYEQFF. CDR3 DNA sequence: TGTGCCAGCAGCCCTGGACCGGGACTAGGACTATATGAGCAGTTCTTC.

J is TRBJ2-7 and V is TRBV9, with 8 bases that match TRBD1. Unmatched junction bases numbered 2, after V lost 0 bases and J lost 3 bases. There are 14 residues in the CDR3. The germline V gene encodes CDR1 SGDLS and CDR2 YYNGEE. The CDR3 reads CASSVAGGIYEQYF. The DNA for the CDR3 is TGTGCCAGCAGCGTAGCAGGGGGCATCTACGAGCAGTACTTC.

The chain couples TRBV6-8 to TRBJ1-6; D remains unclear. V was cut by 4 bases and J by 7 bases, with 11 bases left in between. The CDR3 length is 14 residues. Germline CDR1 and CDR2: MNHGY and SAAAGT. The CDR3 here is CASSSGSENSPLHF. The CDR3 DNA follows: TGTGCCAGCAGTTCCGGGTCAGAAAATTCACCCCTCCACTTT.

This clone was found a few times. DNA for the CDR3: TGTGCCAGTAGTCAAGGGATAAATTCACCCCTCCACTTT. It translates to CASSQGINSPLHF. The chain couples TRBV19 to TRBJ1-6; D ambiguous. Germline CDR1 and CDR2: LNHDA and SQIVND (reference sequence). This CDR3 is built from 13 residues. The V and J ends lost 5 bases and 7 bases respectively, with 9 bases between them.

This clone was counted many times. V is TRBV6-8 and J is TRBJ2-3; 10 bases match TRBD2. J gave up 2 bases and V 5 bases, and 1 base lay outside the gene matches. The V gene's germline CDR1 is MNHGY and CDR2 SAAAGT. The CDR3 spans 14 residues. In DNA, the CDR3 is TGTGCCAGCAGTAGCGGGGGGGCCACAGATACGCAGTATTTT. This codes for CASSSGGATDTQYF.

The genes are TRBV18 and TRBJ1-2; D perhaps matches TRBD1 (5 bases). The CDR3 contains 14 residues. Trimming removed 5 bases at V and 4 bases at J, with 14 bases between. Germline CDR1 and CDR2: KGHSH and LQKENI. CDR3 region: CASSDSGTGYGYTF. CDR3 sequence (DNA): TGTGCCAGCTCAGACTCCGGGACGGGCTATGGCTACACCTTC.

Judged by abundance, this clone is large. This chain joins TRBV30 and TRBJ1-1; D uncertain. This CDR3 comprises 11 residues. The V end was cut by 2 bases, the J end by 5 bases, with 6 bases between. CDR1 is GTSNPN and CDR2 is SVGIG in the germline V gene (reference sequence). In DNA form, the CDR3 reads TGTGCCTGGAGTTGGCAGACTGAAGCTTTCTTT. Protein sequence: CAWSWQTEAFF.

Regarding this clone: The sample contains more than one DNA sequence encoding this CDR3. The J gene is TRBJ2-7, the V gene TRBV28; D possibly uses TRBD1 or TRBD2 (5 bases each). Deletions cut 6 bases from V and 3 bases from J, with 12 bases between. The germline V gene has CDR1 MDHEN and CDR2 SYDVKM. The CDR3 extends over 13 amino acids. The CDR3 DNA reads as TGTGCCAGCAGGCTGGGACGTAGCTACGAGCAGTACTTC. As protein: CASRLGRSYEQYF.

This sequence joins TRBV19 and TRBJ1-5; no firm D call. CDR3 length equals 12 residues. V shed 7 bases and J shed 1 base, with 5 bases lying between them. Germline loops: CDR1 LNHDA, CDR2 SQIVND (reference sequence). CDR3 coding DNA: TGTGCCAGTAAAGACAGCAATCAGCCCCAGCATTTT. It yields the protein CASKDSNQPQHF.

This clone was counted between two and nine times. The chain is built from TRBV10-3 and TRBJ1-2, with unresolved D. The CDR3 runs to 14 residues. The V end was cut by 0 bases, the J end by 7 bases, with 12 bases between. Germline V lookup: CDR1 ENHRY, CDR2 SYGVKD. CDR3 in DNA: TGTGCCATCAGTGAGTCTGGACCCCGGGGTGGCTACACCTTC. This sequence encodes CAISESGPRGGYTF.

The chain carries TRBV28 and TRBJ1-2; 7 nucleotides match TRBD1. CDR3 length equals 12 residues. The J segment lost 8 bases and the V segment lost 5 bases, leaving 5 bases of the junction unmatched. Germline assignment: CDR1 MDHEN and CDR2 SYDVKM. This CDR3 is CASSRQGDGYTF. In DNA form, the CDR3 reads TGTGCCAGCAGTCGACAGGGAGACGGCTACACCTTC.

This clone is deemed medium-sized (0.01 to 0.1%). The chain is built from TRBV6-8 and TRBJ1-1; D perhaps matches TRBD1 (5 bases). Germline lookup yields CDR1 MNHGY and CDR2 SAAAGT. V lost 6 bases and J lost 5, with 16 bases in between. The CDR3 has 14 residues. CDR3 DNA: TGTGCCAGCAGCAGGACAACTCCGGGAACTGAAGCTTTCTTT. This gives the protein CASSRTTPGTEAFF.

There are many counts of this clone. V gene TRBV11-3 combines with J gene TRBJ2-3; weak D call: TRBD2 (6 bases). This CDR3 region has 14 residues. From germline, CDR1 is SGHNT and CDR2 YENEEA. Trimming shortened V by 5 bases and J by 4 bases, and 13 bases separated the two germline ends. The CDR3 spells CASSPWGDSDTQYF. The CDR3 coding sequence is TGTGCCAGCAGCCCATGGGGGGACTCAGATACGCAGTATTTT.

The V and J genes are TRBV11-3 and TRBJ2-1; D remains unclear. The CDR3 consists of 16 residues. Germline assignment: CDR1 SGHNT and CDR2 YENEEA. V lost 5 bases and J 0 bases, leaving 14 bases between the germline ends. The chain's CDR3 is CASSPSGGGSYNEQFF. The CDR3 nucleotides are TGTGCCAGCAGCCCCTCTGGCGGCGGCTCCTACAATGAGCAGTTCTTC.

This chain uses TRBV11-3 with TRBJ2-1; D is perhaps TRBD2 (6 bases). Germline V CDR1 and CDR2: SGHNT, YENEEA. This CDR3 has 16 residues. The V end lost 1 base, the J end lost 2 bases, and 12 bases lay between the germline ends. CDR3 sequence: CASSLGAGQAYNEQFF. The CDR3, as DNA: TGTGCCAGCAGCTTAGGAGCGGGCCAGGCCTACAATGAGCAGTTCTTC.

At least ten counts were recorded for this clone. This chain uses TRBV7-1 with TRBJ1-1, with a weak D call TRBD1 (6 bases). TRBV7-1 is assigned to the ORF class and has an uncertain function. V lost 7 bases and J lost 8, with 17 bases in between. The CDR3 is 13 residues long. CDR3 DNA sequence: TGTGCCAGCACCAGACAGGTCCGGGGCGAAGCTTTCTTT. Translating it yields CASTRQVRGEAFF.